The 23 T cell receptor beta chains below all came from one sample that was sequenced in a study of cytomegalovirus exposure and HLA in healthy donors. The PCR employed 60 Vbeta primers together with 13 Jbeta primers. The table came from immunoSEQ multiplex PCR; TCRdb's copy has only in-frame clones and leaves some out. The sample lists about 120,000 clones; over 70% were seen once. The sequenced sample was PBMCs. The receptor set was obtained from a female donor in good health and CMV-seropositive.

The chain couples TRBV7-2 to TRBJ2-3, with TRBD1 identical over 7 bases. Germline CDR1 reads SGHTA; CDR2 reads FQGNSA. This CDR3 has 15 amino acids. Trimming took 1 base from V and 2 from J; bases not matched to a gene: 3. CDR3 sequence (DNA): TGTGCCAGCAGCTTAGGGGGACAGCCCACAGATACGCAGTATTTT. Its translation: CASSLGGQPTDTQYF.

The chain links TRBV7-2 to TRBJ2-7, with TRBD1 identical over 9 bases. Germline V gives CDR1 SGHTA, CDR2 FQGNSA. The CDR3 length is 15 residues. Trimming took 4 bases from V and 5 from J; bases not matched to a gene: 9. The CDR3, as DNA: TGTGCCAGCAGCTCCACAGGGGGCCGGGTGGACGAGCAGTACTTC. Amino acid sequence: CASSSTGGRVDEQYF.

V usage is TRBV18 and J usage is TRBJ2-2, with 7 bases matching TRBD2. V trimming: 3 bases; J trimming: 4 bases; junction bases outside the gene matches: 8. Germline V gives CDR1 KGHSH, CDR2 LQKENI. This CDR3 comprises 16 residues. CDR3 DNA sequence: TGTGCCAGCTCACCTCCTTCCGGGGGGATCACCGGGGAGCTGTTTTTT. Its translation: CASSPPSGGITGELFF.

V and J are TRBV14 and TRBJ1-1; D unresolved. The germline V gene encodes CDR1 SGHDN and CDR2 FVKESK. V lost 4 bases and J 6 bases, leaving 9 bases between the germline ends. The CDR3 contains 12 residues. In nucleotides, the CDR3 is TGTGCCAGCAGCCCCGGGGTAGCTGAAGCTTTCTTT. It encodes CASSPGVAEAFF.

The CDR3, as DNA: TGCGCCAGCAGCGATAGCGGGGTATCCTACAATGAGCAGTTCTTC. The encoded protein is CASSDSGVSYNEQFF. The chain is built from TRBV5-1 and TRBJ2-1, with 8 nucleotides matching TRBD2. Losses at the gene ends were 4 bases for V and 1 base for J; bases not matched to a gene: 4. The CDR3 contains 15 residues. Germline V lookup: CDR1 SGHRS, CDR2 YFSETQ.

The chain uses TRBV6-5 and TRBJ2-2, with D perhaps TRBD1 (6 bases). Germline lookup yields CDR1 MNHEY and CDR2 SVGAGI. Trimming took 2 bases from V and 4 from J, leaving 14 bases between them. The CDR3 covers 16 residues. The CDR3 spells CASSYLITGTTGELFF. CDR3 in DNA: TGTGCCAGCAGTTACCTCATCACAGGGACCACCGGGGAGCTGTTTTTT.

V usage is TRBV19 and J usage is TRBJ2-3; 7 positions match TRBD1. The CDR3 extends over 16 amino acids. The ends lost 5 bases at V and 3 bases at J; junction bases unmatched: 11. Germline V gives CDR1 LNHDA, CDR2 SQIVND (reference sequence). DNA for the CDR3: TGTGCCAGTAGTGTGAGGACAGGTTGGGGGACAGATACGCAGTATTTT. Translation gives CASSVRTGWGTDTQYF.

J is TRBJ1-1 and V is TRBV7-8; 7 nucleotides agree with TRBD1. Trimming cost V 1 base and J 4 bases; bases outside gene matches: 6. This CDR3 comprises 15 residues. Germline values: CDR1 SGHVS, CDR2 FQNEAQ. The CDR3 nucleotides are TGTGCCAGCAGCTTAGTCCAGGGGGGAGTCACTGAAGCTTTCTTT. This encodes CASSLVQGGVTEAFF.

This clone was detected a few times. The CDR3 reads CASSLELANYGYTF. The CDR3 nucleotides read TGCGCCAGCAGCTTGGAGTTAGCTAACTATGGCTACACCTTC. The chain uses TRBV5-1 and TRBJ1-2; D is uncertain. Germline CDR1 SGHRS, CDR2 YFSETQ. V lost 0 bases and J 0 bases, leaving 6 bases between the germline ends. This CDR3 is 14 amino acids long.

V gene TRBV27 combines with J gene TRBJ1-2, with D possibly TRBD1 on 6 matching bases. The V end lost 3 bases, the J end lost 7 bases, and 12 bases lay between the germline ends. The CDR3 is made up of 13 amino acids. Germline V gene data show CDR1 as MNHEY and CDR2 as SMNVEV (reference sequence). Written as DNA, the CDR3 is TGTGCCAGCAGTTTTGGCGGGGGCATTGGCTACACCTTC. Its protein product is CASSFGGGIGYTF.

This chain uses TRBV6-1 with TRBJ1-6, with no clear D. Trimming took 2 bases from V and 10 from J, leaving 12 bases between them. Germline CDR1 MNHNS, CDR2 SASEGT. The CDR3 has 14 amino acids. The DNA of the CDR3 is TGTGCCAGCAGTGAAATGGGTTCGGGATCACCCCTCCACTTT. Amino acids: CASSEMGSGSPLHF.

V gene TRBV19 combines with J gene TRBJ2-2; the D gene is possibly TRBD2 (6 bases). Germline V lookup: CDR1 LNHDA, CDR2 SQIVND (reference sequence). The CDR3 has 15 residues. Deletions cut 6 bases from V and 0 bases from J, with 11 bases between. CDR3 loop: CASRAGGPNTGELFF. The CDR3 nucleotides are TGTGCCAGTAGGGCCGGGGGACCGAACACCGGGGAGCTGTTTTTT.

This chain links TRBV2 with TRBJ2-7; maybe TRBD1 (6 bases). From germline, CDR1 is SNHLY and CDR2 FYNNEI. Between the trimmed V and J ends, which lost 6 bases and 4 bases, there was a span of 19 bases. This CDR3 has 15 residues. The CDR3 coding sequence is TGTGCCAGCAGAGAACAGGGCGGTTCGGCATACGAGCAGTACTTC. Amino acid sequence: CASREQGGSAYEQYF.

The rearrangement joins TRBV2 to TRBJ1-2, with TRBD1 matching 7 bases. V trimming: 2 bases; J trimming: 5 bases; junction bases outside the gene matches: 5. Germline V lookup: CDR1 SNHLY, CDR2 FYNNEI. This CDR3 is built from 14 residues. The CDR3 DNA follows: TGTGCCAGCAGTGAATGGGGACAGCTATATGGCTACACCTTC. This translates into CASSEWGQLYGYTF.

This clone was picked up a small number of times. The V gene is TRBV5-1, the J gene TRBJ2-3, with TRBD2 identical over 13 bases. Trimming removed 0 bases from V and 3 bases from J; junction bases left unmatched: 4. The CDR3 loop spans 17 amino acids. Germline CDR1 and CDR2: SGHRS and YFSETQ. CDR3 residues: CASSLAGTSGDTDTQYF. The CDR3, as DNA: TGCGCCAGCAGCTTGGCAGGGACTAGCGGGGATACAGATACGCAGTATTTT.

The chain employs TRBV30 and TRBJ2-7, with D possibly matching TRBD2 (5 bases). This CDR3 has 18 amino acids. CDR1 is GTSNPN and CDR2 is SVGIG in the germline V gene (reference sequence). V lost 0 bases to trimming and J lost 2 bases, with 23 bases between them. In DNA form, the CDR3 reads TGTGCCTGGAGTGTCGGCGGGTCGGGGAGCTCGGGTCCCTACGAGCAGTACTTC. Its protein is CAWSVGGSGSSGPYEQYF.

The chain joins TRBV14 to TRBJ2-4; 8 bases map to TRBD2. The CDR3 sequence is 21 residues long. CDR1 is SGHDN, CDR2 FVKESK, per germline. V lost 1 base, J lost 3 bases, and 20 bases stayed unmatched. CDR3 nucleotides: TGTGCCAGCAGCCAAGCCCGAGGGGTTCCGGGAGGGGTTGCCGACAAAAACATTCAGTACTTC. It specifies CASSQARGVPGGVADKNIQYF.

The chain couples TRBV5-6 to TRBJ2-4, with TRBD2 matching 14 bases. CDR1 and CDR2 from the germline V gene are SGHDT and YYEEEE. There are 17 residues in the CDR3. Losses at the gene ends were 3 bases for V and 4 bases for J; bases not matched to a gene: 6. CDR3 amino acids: CASSSETSGGAKNIQYF. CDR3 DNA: TGTGCCAGCAGCTCGGAGACTAGCGGGGGGGCAAAAAACATTCAGTACTTC.

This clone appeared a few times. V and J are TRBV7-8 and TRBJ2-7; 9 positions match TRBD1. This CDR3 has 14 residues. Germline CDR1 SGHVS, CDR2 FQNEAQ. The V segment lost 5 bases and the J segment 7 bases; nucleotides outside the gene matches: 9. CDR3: CASSLDRGTSEQYF. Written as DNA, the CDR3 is TGTGCCAGCAGCCTGGACAGGGGTACGAGTGAGCAGTACTTC.

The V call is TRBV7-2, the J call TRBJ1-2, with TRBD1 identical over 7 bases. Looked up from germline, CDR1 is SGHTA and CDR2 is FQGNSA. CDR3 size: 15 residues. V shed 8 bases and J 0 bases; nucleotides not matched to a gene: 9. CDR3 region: CASGRAGQTNYGYTF. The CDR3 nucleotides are TGTGCCAGCGGCCGCGCGGGACAGACTAACTATGGCTACACCTTC.

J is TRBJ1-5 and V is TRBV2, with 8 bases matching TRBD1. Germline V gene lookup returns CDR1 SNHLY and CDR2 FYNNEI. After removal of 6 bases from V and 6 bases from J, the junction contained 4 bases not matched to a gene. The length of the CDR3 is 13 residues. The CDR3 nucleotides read TGTGCCAGCAGAGGACAGGGAGGTCAGCCCCAGCATTTT. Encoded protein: CASRGQGGQPQHF.

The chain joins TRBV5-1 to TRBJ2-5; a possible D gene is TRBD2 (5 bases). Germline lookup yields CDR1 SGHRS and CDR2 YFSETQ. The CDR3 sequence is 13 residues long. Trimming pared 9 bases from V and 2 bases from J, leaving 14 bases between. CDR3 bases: TGCGCCACCAAAATCGGGGTTCAAGAGACCCAGTACTTC. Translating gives CATKIGVQETQYF.

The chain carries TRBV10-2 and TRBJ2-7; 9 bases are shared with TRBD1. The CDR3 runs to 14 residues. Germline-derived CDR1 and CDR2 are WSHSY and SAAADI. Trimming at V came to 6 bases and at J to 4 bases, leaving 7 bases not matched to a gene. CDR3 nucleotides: TGCGCCAGCAGGGGTGGGACAGGGCATTACGAGCAGTACTTC. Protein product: CASRGGTGHYEQYF.